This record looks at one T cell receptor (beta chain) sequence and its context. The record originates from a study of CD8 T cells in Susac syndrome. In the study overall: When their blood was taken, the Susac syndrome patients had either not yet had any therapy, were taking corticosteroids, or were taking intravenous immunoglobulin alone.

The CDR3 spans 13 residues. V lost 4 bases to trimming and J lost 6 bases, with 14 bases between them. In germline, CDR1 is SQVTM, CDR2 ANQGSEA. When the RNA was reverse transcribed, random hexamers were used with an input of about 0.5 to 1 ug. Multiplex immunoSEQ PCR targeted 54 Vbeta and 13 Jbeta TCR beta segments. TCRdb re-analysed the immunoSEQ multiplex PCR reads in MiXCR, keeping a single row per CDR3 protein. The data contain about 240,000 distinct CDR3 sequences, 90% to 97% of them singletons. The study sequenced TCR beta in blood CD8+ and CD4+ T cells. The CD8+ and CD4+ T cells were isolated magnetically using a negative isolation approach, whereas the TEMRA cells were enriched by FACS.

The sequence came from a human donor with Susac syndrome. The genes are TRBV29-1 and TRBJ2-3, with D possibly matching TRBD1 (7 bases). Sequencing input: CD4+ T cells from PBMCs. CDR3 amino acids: CSVAYRGLDTQYF. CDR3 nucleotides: TGCAGCGTTGCGTACAGGGGACTGGATACGCAGTATTTT.